One sample yielded the 6 T cell receptor beta chains listed below, sequenced in a study of blood T cell repertoires in COVID-19. Data came from immunoSEQ multiplex PCR; TCRdb stores just in-frame clones and leaves some out. The data show more than 400,000 clones, 80% to 90% seen once. Material: peripheral blood. These receptors all come from a human donor in a cohort sampled during active COVID-19.

CDR3 nucleotide sequence: TGTGCCAGCAGTTTGCGCAGGGGTGGTACTGAAGCTTTCTTT. Translating gives CASSLRRGGTEAFF. The chain links TRBV28 to TRBJ1-1, with a tentative D call TRBD1 (6 bases). Between the trimmed V and J ends, which lost 3 bases and 5 bases, there was a span of 13 bases. This CDR3 has 14 residues. Germline CDR1 reads MDHEN; CDR2 reads SYDVKM.

This clone was observed a single time. This rearrangement joins TRBV28 to TRBJ1-2; D may be TRBD1 (6 bases). In germline, CDR1 is MDHEN, CDR2 SYDVKM. Trimming stripped 1 base from V and 0 bases from J, with 18 bases between. The CDR3 loop spans 18 amino acids. In DNA, the CDR3 is TGTGCCAGCAGTTTATTTGGTAGGACAGAGTTAGCTAACTATGGCTACACCTTC. Its protein is CASSLFGRTELANYGYTF.

The V gene is TRBV7-9, the J gene TRBJ1-2; 9 bases fit TRBD1. Trimming cost V 5 bases and J 7 bases; bases outside gene matches: 8. The CDR3 runs to 14 residues. Germline CDR1 SEHNR, CDR2 FQNEAQ (reference sequence). CDR3 nucleotides: TGTGCCAGCAGCGTGACAGGGGGTTTCGGTGGCTACACCTTC. This gives the protein CASSVTGGFGGYTF.

V is TRBV2 and J is TRBJ2-1; D possibly corresponds to TRBD1 (6 bases). Trimming shortened V by 2 bases and J by 4 bases, and 9 bases separated the two germline ends. The CDR3 is 14 residues long. Germline V gene lookup returns CDR1 SNHLY and CDR2 FYNNEI. The CDR3, as DNA: TGTGCCAGCAGTGAAACAGGGATTTACAATGAGCAGTTCTTC. Translating gives CASSETGIYNEQFF.

The chain links TRBV27 to TRBJ2-7; 12 nucleotides match TRBD2. Germline CDR1 MNHEY, CDR2 SMNVEV (reference sequence). J lost 4 bases, V lost 6 bases, and 7 bases had no gene match. CDR3 length: 15 amino acids. CDR3 sequence: CASRELAGGSYEQYF. As DNA, the CDR3 is TGTGCCAGCAGGGAACTAGCGGGAGGTTCTTACGAGCAGTACTTC.

J is TRBJ1-4 and V is TRBV5-5, with 7 positions matching TRBD1. Germline CDR1 is SGHKS and CDR2 is YYEKEE (reference sequence). This CDR3 region has 15 residues. Unmatched junction bases numbered 19, after V lost 4 bases and J lost 16 bases. This CDR3 reads CASSLLELSGGLRFF. The CDR3 bases are TGTGCCAGCAGCCTTCTCGAACTTTCAGGGGGATTAAGGTTTTTT.